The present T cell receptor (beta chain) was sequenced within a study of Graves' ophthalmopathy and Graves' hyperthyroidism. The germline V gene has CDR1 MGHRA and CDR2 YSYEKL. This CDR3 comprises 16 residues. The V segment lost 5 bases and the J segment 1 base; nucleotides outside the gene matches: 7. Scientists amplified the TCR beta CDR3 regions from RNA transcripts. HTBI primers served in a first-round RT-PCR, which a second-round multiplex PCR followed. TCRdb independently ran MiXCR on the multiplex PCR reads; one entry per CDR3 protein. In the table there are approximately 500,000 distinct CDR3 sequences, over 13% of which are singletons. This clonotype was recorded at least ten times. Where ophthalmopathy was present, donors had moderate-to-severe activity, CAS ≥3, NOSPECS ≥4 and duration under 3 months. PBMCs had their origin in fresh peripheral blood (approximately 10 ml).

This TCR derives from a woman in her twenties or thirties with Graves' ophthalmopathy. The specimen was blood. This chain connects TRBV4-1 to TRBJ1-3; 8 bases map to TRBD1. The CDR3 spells CASSKGQGGSGNTIYF. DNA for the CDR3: TGCGCCAGCAGCAAAGGACAGGGAGGATCTGGAAACACCATATATTTT.